The present TCR beta chain was sequenced within a study of regulatory T cells in long-lasting Graves disease. The overall study: Persistent Graves' disease meant over 5 years of antithyroid drugs with positive TSH receptor antibodies.

General study points: When disease was persistent, TRBV28, TRBJ1-2 and TRBJ2-5 were the favored segments.

Only a few counts were recorded for this clonotype. Its antigen is not known. Construction of the TCR beta libraries employed iRepertoire HTBI primers in conjunction with Arm-PCR of CDR3 regions. TCRdb independently ran MiXCR on the multiplex PCR reads; one entry per CDR3 protein. The repertoire holds about 400,000 distinct CDR3 sequences, roughly 20% seen once, with less than 25% in the top ten. As to time point: persistent/refractory GD, antithyroid drugs over 5 years with positive TRAb. RNA extracted from PBMCs served as the sequencing template. Germline V gene data show CDR1 as SGHTA and CDR2 as FQGNSA. V was cut by 5 bases and J by 8 bases, with 18 bases left in between. The CDR3 totals 14 residues.

The gene calls are TRBV7-2 and TRBJ1-2; tentatively, D is TRBD1 (5 bases). The source is a female donor with Graves disease. The sample here was peripheral blood mononuclear cells (PBMCs), taken when the disease was refractory, from a patient treated with antithyroid drugs. Here the CDR3 reads CASSPRAGDGGYTF. The CDR3 DNA is TGTGCCAGCAGCCCAAGGGCGGGGGATGGAGGCTACACCTTC.